This TCR beta chain was sequenced for a study of blood T cell repertoires in COVID-19. The junction had 2 bases not matched to a gene; V was cut back by 0 bases and J by 6 bases. The CDR3 is 15 residues long. Germline CDR1 SGDLS, CDR2 YYNGEE. The data were produced by immunoSEQ multiplex PCR, yet TCRdb's version contains in-frame clones alone and is incomplete. The data show some 330,000 clones, around 83% seen once. This sequence originates from a woman aged 45 to 65 who had recovered from COVID-19. Sequencing used PBMCs or T cells enriched from blood (not recorded which). The rearrangement joins TRBV9 to TRBJ1-4; TRBD1 agrees at 10 bases. CDR3 in amino acids: CASSVGDRGDEKLFF. CDR3 DNA sequence: TGTGCCAGCAGCGTAGGGGACAGGGGAGATGAAAAACTGTTTTTT.